The entry below describes one T cell receptor (beta chain). The sample belongs to a study of technical replicates of blood from a handful of donors. Generated by immunoSEQ multiplex PCR, the TCRdb table keeps only in-frame clones and is missing some. The table shows about 66,000 clones, with under 98% occurring only once. V lost 4 bases to trimming and J lost 5 bases; unmatched junction nucleotides: 8. CDR1 and CDR2 from the germline V gene are SGHDT and YYEEEE. The CDR3 runs 15 residues. The sequence came from a human donor in good health. The chain carries TRBV5-6 and TRBJ1-5, with 8 bases identical to TRBD1. The sample consisted of T cells isolated from PBMCs. The CDR3 is CASSLYSGGDQPQHF. The CDR3 DNA reads as TGTGCCAGCAGCCTATATTCAGGGGGCGATCAGCCCCAGCATTTT.